Presented here are 11 T cell receptor beta chains from one specimen sequenced in a study of tumour-infiltrating T cells in Burkitt lymphoma. The assay was immunoSEQ multiplex PCR, and TCRdb's table has in-frame clones only and misses some. Of about 1,300 clones detected, around 84% appear once; the ten largest clones hold about 4%. Input material: tumor tissue. The source is a human donor with Burkitt lymphoma.

In DNA, the CDR3 is TGTGCCAGCAGCTTAGTCCATGAGCAGTTCTTC. It yields the protein CASSLVHEQFF. This sequence joins TRBV7-8 and TRBJ2-1; D ambiguous. The germline CDR1 and CDR2 sequences are SGHVS and FQNEAQ. CDR3 length: 11 residues. V dropped 1 base and J dropped 8 bases, with 3 bases sitting between them.

This chain joins TRBV11-2 and TRBJ2-1; TRBD2 is a possible D gene (7 bases). The CDR3 consists of 14 residues. With 1 base removed from V and 6 bases from J, the gap between germline ends came to 10 bases. CDR1 and CDR2 (germline): SGHAT, FQNNGV. This CDR3 is CASSLAGGLNEQFF. CDR3 coding DNA: TGTGCCAGCAGCTTAGCGGGGGGCCTCAATGAGCAGTTCTTC.

This clone was seen only once. The chain recombines TRBV19 with TRBJ2-7; TRBD2 agrees at 11 bases. Germline V gene lookup returns CDR1 LNHDA and CDR2 SQIVND (reference sequence). The CDR3 consists of 16 residues. With 7 bases clipped from V and 0 bases from J, the junction kept 8 bases outside the gene matches. In nucleotides, the CDR3 is TGTGCCAGTACCGCTAGCGGGGGGCAAGGCTCCTACGAGCAGTACGTC. Amino acid sequence: CASTASGGQGSYEQYV.

This chain uses TRBV6-5 with TRBJ2-3; a possible D gene is TRBD1 (5 bases). The CDR3 sequence is 16 residues long. CDR1 and CDR2 (germline): MNHEY, SVGAGI. V was cut by 0 bases and J by 0 bases, with 10 bases left in between. In DNA, the CDR3 is TGTGCCAGCAGTTACTCACTAAGGGGCAGCACAGATACGCAGTATTTT. This codes for CASSYSLRGSTDTQYF.

The chain combines TRBV5-4 with TRBJ2-3; 10 nucleotides agree with TRBD2. CDR3 length: 14 amino acids. Trimming at V came to 3 bases and at J to 6 bases, leaving 4 bases not matched to a gene. Germline CDR1 reads SGHNT; CDR2 reads YYREEE (reference sequence). This chain's CDR3 is CASSSGTSADTQYF. The CDR3, as DNA: TGTGCCAGCAGCTCCGGGACTAGCGCGGATACGCAGTATTTT. The full variable domain, completed using reference TRBV5-4 and TRBJ2-3, is ETGVTQSPTHLIKTRGQQVTLRCSSQSGHNTVSWYQQALGQGPQFIFQYYREEENGRGNFPPRFSGLQFPNYSSELNVNALELDDSALYLCASSSGTSADTQYFGPGTRLTVL.

V gene TRBV5-1 combines with J gene TRBJ2-1; D is undetermined. Trimming removed 2 bases at V and 9 bases at J, with 12 bases between. CDR3 length: 13 amino acids. Germline CDR1 SGHRS, CDR2 YFSETQ. CDR3 amino acids: CASSFTTDTEQFF. The CDR3 DNA reads as TGCGCCAGCAGCTTTACAACCGACACTGAGCAGTTCTTC.

The chain has TRBV9 and TRBJ1-2; 7 positions agree with TRBD1. CDR3 length equals 15 residues. CDR1 and CDR2 from the germline V gene are SGDLS and YYNGEE. J lost 4 bases, V lost 2 bases, and 8 bases had no gene match. CDR3: CASSVESTGSYGYTF. CDR3 nucleotides: TGTGCCAGCAGCGTTGAATCGACAGGGAGCTATGGCTACACCTTC.

The V and J genes are TRBV4-1 and TRBJ2-7, with D tentatively TRBD2 (6 bases). Germline V gene lookup returns CDR1 MGHRA and CDR2 YSYEKL. V lost 1 base, J lost 5 bases, and 12 bases lay in between. The CDR3 has 14 residues. CDR3 bases: TGCGCCAGCAGCCAAGTCGGGGGTATACACGAGCAGTACGTC. Translating it yields CASSQVGGIHEQYV.

The chain uses TRBV19 and TRBJ2-1, with 9 bases matching TRBD1. CDR1 LNHDA and CDR2 SQIVND come from the germline V gene (reference sequence). V shed 6 bases and J 0 bases; nucleotides not matched to a gene: 9. There are 17 residues in the CDR3. DNA of the CDR3: TGTGCCAGTAGCGGACAGGGGCGCTCAAGCTCCTACAATGAGCAGTTCTTC. Protein product: CASSGQGRSSSYNEQFF.

The V gene is TRBV30, the J gene TRBJ1-3; D not resolved. CDR3 length: 12 residues. Germline CDR1 is GTSNPN and CDR2 is SVGIG (reference sequence). Trimming shortened V by 2 bases and J by 0 bases, and 2 bases separated the two germline ends. The CDR3 spells CAWSFSGNTIYF. In DNA, the CDR3 is TGTGCCTGGAGTTTCTCTGGAAACACCATATATTTT.

The V gene is TRBV13, the J gene TRBJ2-5; 10 nucleotides agree with TRBD2. V was pared by 5 bases and J by 3 bases, with 12 bases of the junction left unmatched. This CDR3 region has 17 residues. CDR1 is PRHDT and CDR2 is FYEKMQ in the germline V gene (reference sequence). CDR3 sequence reads: CASSPPLAGVGEETQYF. The CDR3 nucleotides read TGTGCCAGCAGCCCCCCCCTAGCGGGAGTGGGGGAAGAGACCCAGTACTTC.